These T cell receptor beta chains were read from a single sample in a study of patients and donors after allogeneic stem cell transplantation. TCRdb called the RT-PCR reads again in MiXCR, with one record for every CDR3 protein. The sample records around 200,000 distinct CDR3 sequences, over 30% being singletons. Sequencing was done on a sample of blood, either unsorted or a sorted T cell fraction (not recorded which). Every receptor here comes from a human donor who was either an allogeneic HSCT recipient or a stem cell or donor lymphocyte infusion donor (not recorded which). It is not recorded whose cells these are; they may come from a transplant donor. Both conserved end residues are part of each CDR3. D genes are given only for firm matches. Size is stated for part of the rows, as once, few or many counts, or as a class when the clone is expanded.

TRBV20-1	13	-	-	TRBJ1-2	CSARDGARYGYTF	TGCAGTGCTAGAGATGGGGCCCGCTATGGCTACACCTTC
TRBV19	16	-	-	TRBJ2-4	CASSISGRIAKNIQYF	TGTGCCAGTAGTATATCCGGGCGAATAGCCAAAAACATTCAGTACTTC
TRBV4-3	21	few	TRBD1	TRBJ1-6	CASSQDLETGGTSFRGSPLHF	TGCGCCAGCAGCCAAGATCTTGAGACAGGGGGAACCTCCTTTAGGGGTTCACCCCTCCACTTT
TRBV5-1	17	-	-	TRBJ2-6	CATGGPETVSGANVLTF	TGCGCCACCGGAGGGCCGGAGACTGTCTCTGGGGCCAACGTCCTGACTTTC
TRBV27	16	-	-	TRBJ1-2	CASSSRGGTLPYGYTF	TGTGCCAGCAGTTCGCGGGGGGGGACCCTCCCCTATGGCTACACCTTC
TRBV20-1	15	many	TRBD1	TRBJ1-5	CSAGGQPGGNQPQHF	TGCAGTGCTGGGGGACAGCCGGGAGGCAATCAGCCCCAGCATTTT
TRBV5-1	11	-	-	TRBJ2-1	CASSLAREQFF	TGCGCCAGCAGCTTGGCCAGGGAGCAGTTCTTC
TRBV2	12	few	-	TRBJ2-5	CASSEHVETQYF	TGTGCCAGCAGTGAACATGTTGAGACCCAGTACTTC
TRBV7-6	14	-	-	TRBJ2-7	CASSLGGMVNEQYF	TGTGCCAGCAGCTTGGGGGGAATGGTCAACGAGCAGTACTTC
TRBV7-2	13	-	-	TRBJ1-1	CASRRQSNTEAFF	TGTGCCAGCAGACGACAGTCGAACACTGAAGCTTTCTTT
TRBV12-3/TRBV12-4	16	few	TRBD1	TRBJ1-4	CASKRDRGFGDEKLFF	TGTGCCAGCAAAAGGGACAGGGGCTTCGGAGACGAAAAACTGTTTTTT
TRBV19	14	few	-	TRBJ2-7	CASSFDNRPYEQYF	TGTGCCAGTAGTTTCGACAACAGGCCCTACGAGCAGTACTTC
TRBV7-9	17	-	-	TRBJ1-1	CASSSPVWSPSGTEAFF	TGTGCCAGCAGCTCCCCAGTTTGGTCCCCCTCGGGTACTGAAGCTTTCTTT
TRBV25-1	16	few	TRBD1	TRBJ1-1	CASSEGQGVWNTEAFF	TGTGCCAGCAGTGAGGGACAGGGGGTATGGAACACTGAAGCTTTCTTT
TRBV5-1	15	-	-	TRBJ1-2	CASSLALRKSGGYTF	TGCGCCAGCAGCTTGGCCCTCCGAAAGTCCGGGGGCTACACCTTC
TRBV28	12	few	-	TRBJ1-1	CATSTGNTEAFF	TGTGCCACATCGACCGGGAACACTGAAGCTTTCTTT
TRBV9	15	-	-	TRBJ2-7	CASSVGSRDSYEQYF	TGTGCCAGCAGCGTAGGGTCCAGGGACTCCTACGAGCAGTACTTC
TRBV12-3/TRBV12-4	15	few	-	TRBJ1-5	CASSLTGPVNQPQHF	TGTGCCAGCAGTTTAACGGGACCGGTTAATCAGCCCCAGCATTTT
TRBV6-5	12	-	-	TRBJ1-2	CASGPFRGGYTF	TGTGCCAGCGGGCCATTCAGGGGCGGCTACACCTTC
TRBV7-3	14	few	-	TRBJ2-7	CASSLRGGSYEQYF	TGTGCCAGCAGCTTAAGAGGGGGCTCCTACGAGCAGTACTTC
TRBV12-3/TRBV12-4	15	-	-	TRBJ2-4	CASSLGGAAKNIQYF	TGTGCCAGCAGTTTAGGAGGGGCGGCCAAAAACATTCAGTACTTC
TRBV9	15	-	-	TRBJ2-1	CASSVAKGPYNEQFF	TGTGCCAGCAGCGTAGCGAAGGGGCCCTACAATGAGCAGTTCTTC
TRBV6-2/TRBV6-3	13	-	-	TRBJ2-5	CASSYQKAATQYF	TGTGCCAGCAGTTACCAGAAGGCGGCGACCCAGTACTTC
TRBV28	12	-	-	TRBJ1-2	CASSGARYGYTF	TGTGCCTCCTCTGGGGCACGCTATGGCTACACCTTC
TRBV18	14	-	-	TRBJ2-5	CASSPRRVKETQYF	TGTGCCAGCTCCCCTCGGAGGGTAAAAGAGACCCAGTACTTC
TRBV20-1	10	few	-	TRBJ2-1	CSALSNEQFF	TGCAGTGCTCTTTCGAATGAGCAGTTCTTC
TRBV20-1	11	-	TRBD2	TRBJ2-7	CSAGTTYEQYF	TGCAGTGCTGGGACTACCTACGAGCAGTACTTC
TRBV5-1	13	-	-	TRBJ1-2	CASGTVYSYGYTF	TGCGCCAGCGGGACCGTTTACTCCTATGGCTACACCTTC
TRBV28	16	-	TRBD1	TRBJ1-1	CASSLSPIGQVTEAFF	TGTGCCAGCAGTTTATCACCAATCGGACAGGTCACTGAAGCTTTCTTT
TRBV14	14	-	TRBD2	TRBJ2-1	CASSLLAGTNEQFF	TGTGCCAGCAGCCTTCTAGCGGGGACGAATGAGCAGTTCTTC
TRBV20-1	15	-	-	TRBJ1-4	CSARVRAPGREKLFF	TGCAGTGCTAGAGTACGGGCCCCCGGGCGGGAAAAACTGTTTTTT
TRBV6-6	14	-	-	TRBJ2-5	CASSYGGAGETQYF	TGTGCCAGCAGTTACGGAGGGGCGGGAGAGACCCAGTACTTC
TRBV24-1	14	few	-	TRBJ1-5	CATSDLSMNQPQHF	TGTGCCACCAGTGATCTTTCCATGAATCAGCCCCAGCATTTT
TRBV20-1	16	few	-	TRBJ1-3	CSARDRWGSSGNTIYF	TGCAGTGCTAGAGACCGTTGGGGGAGCTCTGGAAACACCATATATTTT
TRBV6-6	15	-	-	TRBJ1-6	CASSQGNRRNSPLHF	TGTGCCAGCAGTCAAGGGAACAGGCGTAATTCACCCCTCCACTTT
TRBV5-5	15	-	TRBD1	TRBJ2-1	CASSPGQGAFNEQFF	TGTGCCAGCAGCCCGGGACAGGGGGCTTTTAATGAGCAGTTCTTC
TRBV27	12	-	-	TRBJ2-2	CASSSSSGELFF	TGTGCCAGCAGTTCCTCTTCCGGGGAGCTGTTTTTT
TRBV7-2	16	few	TRBD1	TRBJ1-5	CASSTDGTGNNQPQHF	TGTGCCAGCAGCACAGACGGGACAGGGAACAATCAGCCCCAGCATTTT
TRBV3-1	15	few	TRBD1	TRBJ1-2	CASSHGQAANYGYTF	TGTGCCAGCAGCCACGGACAGGCCGCTAACTATGGCTACACCTTC
TRBV5-5	15	-	TRBD1	TRBJ1-2	CASSPIWDRGYGYTF	TGTGCCAGCAGCCCAATCTGGGACAGAGGCTATGGCTACACCTTC
TRBV6-1	15	few	TRBD1	TRBJ2-2	CASSDRGRNTGELFF	TGTGCCAGCAGTGACAGGGGGCGAAACACCGGGGAGCTGTTTTTT
TRBV7-8	14	-	-	TRBJ1-5	CASAFTINNQPQHF	TGTGCCAGCGCGTTTACTATAAACAATCAGCCCCAGCATTTT
TRBV20-1	14	few	TRBD1	TRBJ1-2	CSAETGTGPNGYTF	TGCAGTGCTGAGACCGGGACAGGGCCGAATGGCTACACCTTC
TRBV5-6	16	-	-	TRBJ1-1	CASSHLIASMNTEAFF	TGTGCCAGCAGCCACCTGATAGCTAGTATGAACACTGAAGCTTTCTTT
TRBV12-3/TRBV12-4	14	once	-	TRBJ1-4	CASTRAATNEKLFF	TGTGCCAGCACCAGAGCTGCAACTAATGAAAAACTGTTTTTT
TRBV7-8	15	few	TRBD2	TRBJ2-7	CASSLGLAATYEQYF	TGTGCCAGCAGTCTGGGACTAGCGGCGACCTACGAGCAGTACTTC